Each of the 7 T cell receptor beta chains below was sequenced from the same sample in a study of beta chain features in type 1 diabetes. Reverse transcribing all isolated RNA meant expressed TCRB transcripts were sequenced. Measured with immunoSEQ multiplex PCR; TCRdb has only the in-frame clones, and not every one. The sample carries about 180,000 clones, around 13% recorded once. The sequenced sample consisted of central memory CD4+ T cells from blood. These receptors were taken from a woman in her late teens or twenties in good health.

This clone was seen a few times. The chain carries TRBV28 and TRBJ2-2, with D hard to call. The CDR3 sequence is 15 residues long. The germline V gene encodes CDR1 MDHEN and CDR2 SYDVKM. The ends were cut back, 3 bases at V and 6 bases at J, with 14 bases in the middle. CDR3 residues: CASSFGPKRPGELFF. The CDR3 nucleotides are TGTGCCAGCAGTTTTGGGCCTAAAAGACCCGGGGAGCTGTTTTTT.

J is TRBJ2-3 and V is TRBV14; D gene uncertain. The CDR3 has 14 amino acids. V lost 4 bases to trimming and J lost 2 bases, with 10 bases between them. Germline loops: CDR1 SGHDN, CDR2 FVKESK. This CDR3 reads CASSRLLLTDTQYF. CDR3 nucleotides: TGTGCCAGCAGCCGCCTACTCCTCACAGATACGCAGTATTTT.

This clone was observed a few times. V and J are TRBV14 and TRBJ2-1; D not resolved. Deletions cut 2 bases from V and 6 bases from J, with 8 bases between. This CDR3 spans 13 amino acids. Germline V gene lookup returns CDR1 SGHDN and CDR2 FVKESK. CDR3 DNA sequence: TGTGCCAGCAGCCAAAACCACGGCAATGAGCAGTTCTTC. This encodes CASSQNHGNEQFF. The full variable domain, in which reference TRBV14 and TRBJ2-1 provide the parts outside the CDR3, is EAGVTQFPSHSVIEKGQTVTLRCDPISGHDNLYWYRRVMGKEIKFLLHFVKESKQDESGMPNNRFLAERTGGTYSTLKVQPAELEDSGVYFCASSQNHGNEQFFGPGTRLTVL.

This clone was seen only a few times. The V call is TRBV5-4, the J call TRBJ2-7; TRBD1 aligns across 7 bases. The CDR3 extends over 14 amino acids. Losses at the gene ends were 6 bases for V and 3 bases for J; bases not matched to a gene: 9. Germline V gene data show CDR1 as SGHNT and CDR2 as YYREEE (reference sequence). DNA of the CDR3: TGTGCCAGCACCCCCGAGGGACAGCTCTACGAGCAGTACTTC. Amino acids: CASTPEGQLYEQYF.

The V call is TRBV7-2, the J call TRBJ2-5, with 8 positions matching TRBD2. The junction had 3 bases not matched to a gene; V was cut back by 6 bases and J by 3 bases. Germline CDR1 and CDR2: SGHTA and FQGNSA. This CDR3 has 13 amino acids. The CDR3 DNA sequence: TGTGCCAGCAGGCTAGCGGGTAAAGAGACCCAGTACTTC. Protein sequence: CASRLAGKETQYF.

The chain uses TRBV18 and TRBJ2-5; D unclear. V lost 3 bases and J lost 2, with 13 bases in between. The germline V gene has CDR1 KGHSH and CDR2 LQKENI. CDR3 length: 15 amino acids. For the CDR3, the DNA is TGTGCCAGCTCACCTCAGGCATATCCTCAAGAGACCCAGTACTTC. Protein product: CASSPQAYPQETQYF.

This rearrangement joins TRBV10-2 to TRBJ2-2; the match to TRBD1 covers 8 bases. Germline-derived CDR1 and CDR2 are WSHSY and SAAADI. The CDR3 is 14 amino acids. The V segment lost 7 bases and the J segment 4 bases; nucleotides outside the gene matches: 5. The CDR3 DNA sequence: TGCGCCAGCATGAGAGACAGGGGCACCGGGGAGCTGTTTTTT. It encodes CASMRDRGTGELFF.